This entry is about one TCR beta chain. The V gene end was trimmed by 6 bases and the J gene end by 3 bases; junction bases not matched to a gene: 5. The CDR3 is made up of 13 amino acids. Profiling relied on immunoSEQ multiplex PCR, and the TCRdb table lists in-frame clones only, not all of them. The sample lists 140,000 or so clones, 84% occurring once. The sample comes from a study of blood T cell repertoires in COVID-19. Study in general: There were acute and convalescent COVID-19 samples, and they came from the United States, Italy and Spain. In each case, the material was cDNA or gDNA derived from T cells, B-cell-depleted T cells, or PBMCs.

The sequence came from a human donor in a cohort sampled during active COVID-19. V usage is TRBV23-1 and J usage is TRBJ2-7; 7 bases fit TRBD1. TRBV23-1 is given ORF status, its function remaining uncertain. The material sequenced was peripheral blood. The CDR3 reads CASSGDSLYEQYV. For the CDR3, the DNA is TGCGCCAGCAGCGGGGACAGTCTCTACGAGCAGTACGTC.